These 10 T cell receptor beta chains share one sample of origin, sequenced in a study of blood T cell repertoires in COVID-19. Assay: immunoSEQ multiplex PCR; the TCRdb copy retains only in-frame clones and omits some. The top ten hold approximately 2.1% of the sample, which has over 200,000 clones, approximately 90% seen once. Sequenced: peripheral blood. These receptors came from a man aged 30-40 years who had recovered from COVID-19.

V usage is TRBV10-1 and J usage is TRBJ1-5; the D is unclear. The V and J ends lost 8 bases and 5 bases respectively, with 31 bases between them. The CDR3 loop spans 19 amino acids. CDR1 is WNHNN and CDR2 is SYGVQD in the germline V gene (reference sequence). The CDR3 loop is CASSIPHGVVTHPDQPQHF. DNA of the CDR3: TGCGCCAGCTCCATCCCCCACGGTGTAGTCACGCACCCGGATCAGCCCCAGCATTTT.

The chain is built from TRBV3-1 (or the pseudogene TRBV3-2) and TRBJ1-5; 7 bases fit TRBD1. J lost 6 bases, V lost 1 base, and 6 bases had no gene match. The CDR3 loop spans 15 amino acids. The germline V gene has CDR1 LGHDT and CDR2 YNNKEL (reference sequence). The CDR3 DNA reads TGTGCCAGCAGCCAAGGACAGGGAGGCGGTCAGCCCCAGCATTTT. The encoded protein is CASSQGQGGGQPQHF.

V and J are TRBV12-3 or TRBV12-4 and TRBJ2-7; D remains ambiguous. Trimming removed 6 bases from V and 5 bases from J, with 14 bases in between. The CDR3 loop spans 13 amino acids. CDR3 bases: TGTGCCAGCAGCCCCGTCCGTTCCGACGAGCAGTACTTC. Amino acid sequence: CASSPVRSDEQYF.

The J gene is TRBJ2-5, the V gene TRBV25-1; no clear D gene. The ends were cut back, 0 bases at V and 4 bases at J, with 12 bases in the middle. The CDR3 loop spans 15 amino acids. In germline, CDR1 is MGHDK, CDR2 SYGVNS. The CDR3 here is CASSEYSGWLETQYF. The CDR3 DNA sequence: TGTGCCAGCAGTGAATATTCGGGTTGGTTAGAGACCCAGTACTTC.

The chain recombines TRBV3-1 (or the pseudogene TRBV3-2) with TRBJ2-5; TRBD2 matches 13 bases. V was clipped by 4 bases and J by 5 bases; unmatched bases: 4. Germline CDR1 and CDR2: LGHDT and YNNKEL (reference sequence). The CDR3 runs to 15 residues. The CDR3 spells CASSRLAGGKETQYF. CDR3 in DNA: TGTGCCAGCAGCCGACTAGCGGGGGGAAAGGAGACCCAGTACTTC.

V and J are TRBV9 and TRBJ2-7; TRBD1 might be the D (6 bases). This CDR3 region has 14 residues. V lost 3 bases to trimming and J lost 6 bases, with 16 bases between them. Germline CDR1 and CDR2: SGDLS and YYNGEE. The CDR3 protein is CASSGDISPSEQYF. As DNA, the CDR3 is TGTGCCAGCAGCGGGGACATTTCCCCAAGCGAGCAGTACTTC.

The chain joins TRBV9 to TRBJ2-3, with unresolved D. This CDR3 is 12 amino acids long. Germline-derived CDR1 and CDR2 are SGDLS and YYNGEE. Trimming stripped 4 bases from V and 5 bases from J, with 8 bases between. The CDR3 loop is CASSPIRDTQYF. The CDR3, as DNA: TGTGCCAGCAGCCCAATTAGAGATACGCAGTATTTT.

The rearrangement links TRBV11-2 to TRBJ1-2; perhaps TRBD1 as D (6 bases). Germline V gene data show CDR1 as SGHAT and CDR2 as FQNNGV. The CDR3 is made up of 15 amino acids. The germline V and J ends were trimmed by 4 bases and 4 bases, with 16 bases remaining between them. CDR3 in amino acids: CASSSRQAASYGYTF. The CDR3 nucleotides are TGTGCCAGCAGCTCCAGACAGGCGGCTAGCTATGGCTACACCTTC.

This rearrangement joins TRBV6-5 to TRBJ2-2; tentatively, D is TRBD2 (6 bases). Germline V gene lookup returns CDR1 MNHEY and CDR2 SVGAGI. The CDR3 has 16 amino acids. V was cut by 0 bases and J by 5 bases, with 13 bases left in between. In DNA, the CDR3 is TGTGCCAGCAGTTACTCGAAATTCGGAGGGACCGGGGAGCTGTTTTTT. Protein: CASSYSKFGGTGELFF.

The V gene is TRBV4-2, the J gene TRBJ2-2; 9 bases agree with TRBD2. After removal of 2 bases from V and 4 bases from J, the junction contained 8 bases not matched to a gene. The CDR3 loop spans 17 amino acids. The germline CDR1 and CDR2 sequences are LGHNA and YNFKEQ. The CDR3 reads CASSQSPSGAGTGELFF. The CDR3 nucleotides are TGTGCCAGCAGCCAATCCCCTAGCGGGGCGGGCACCGGGGAGCTGTTTTTT.